This T cell receptor beta chain was sequenced for a study of cytomegalovirus exposure and HLA in healthy donors. Comments on this clone: Its antigen is still unknown.

The CDR3 loop spans 13 amino acids. CDR1 MDHEN and CDR2 SYDVKM come from the germline V gene. With V trimmed by 6 bases and J by 5 bases, 5 bases remained unmatched. PCR employed 60 Vbeta and 13 Jbeta primers. Data came from immunoSEQ multiplex PCR; TCRdb stores just in-frame clones and leaves some out. Of about 120,000 clones listed, over 6.5% are singletons. General observations from the study: Sequencing likely caused a cluster of highly shared sequence variants. Most of the CMV-associated TCR beta chains (in a later analysis) appeared to be HLA-restricted.

The rearrangement uses TRBV28 and TRBJ1-2, with 8 bases aligning to TRBD1. Sample: PBMCs. The source of this sequence is a woman aged 40 to 49 in good health and CMV-seropositive. Here the CDR3 reads CASRSTGGYGYTF. CDR3 in DNA: TGTGCCAGCAGGTCAACAGGGGGGTATGGCTACACCTTC.